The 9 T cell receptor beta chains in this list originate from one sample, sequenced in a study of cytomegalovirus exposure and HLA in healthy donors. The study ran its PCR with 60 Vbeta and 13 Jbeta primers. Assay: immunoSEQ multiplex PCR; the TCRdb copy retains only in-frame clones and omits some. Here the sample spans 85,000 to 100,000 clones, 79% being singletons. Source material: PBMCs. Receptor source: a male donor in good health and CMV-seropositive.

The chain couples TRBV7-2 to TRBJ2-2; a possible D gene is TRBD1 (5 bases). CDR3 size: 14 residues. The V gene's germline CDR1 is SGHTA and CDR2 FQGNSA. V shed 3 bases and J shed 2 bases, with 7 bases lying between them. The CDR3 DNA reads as TGTGCCAGCAGCTTGACAGCAAACACCGGGGAGCTGTTTTTT. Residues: CASSLTANTGELFF.

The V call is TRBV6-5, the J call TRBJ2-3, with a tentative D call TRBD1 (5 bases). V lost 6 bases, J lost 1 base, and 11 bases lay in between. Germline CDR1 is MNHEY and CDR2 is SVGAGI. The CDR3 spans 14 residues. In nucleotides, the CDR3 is TGTGCCAGCAGACAGGTCATCGGCACAGATACGCAGTATTTT. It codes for CASRQVIGTDTQYF.

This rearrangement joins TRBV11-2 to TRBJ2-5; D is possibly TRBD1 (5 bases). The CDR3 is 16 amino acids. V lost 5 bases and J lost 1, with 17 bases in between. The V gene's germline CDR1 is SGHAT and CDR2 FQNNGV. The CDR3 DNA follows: TGTGCCAGCAGCGCCCCCAGGGTGGGCGGCCAAGAGACCCAGTACTTC. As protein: CASSAPRVGGQETQYF.

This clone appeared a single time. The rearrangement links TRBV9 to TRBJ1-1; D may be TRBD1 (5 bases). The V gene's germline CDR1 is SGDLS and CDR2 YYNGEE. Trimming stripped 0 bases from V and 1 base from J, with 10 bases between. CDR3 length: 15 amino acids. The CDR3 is CASSVATGSNTEAFF. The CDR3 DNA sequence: TGTGCCAGCAGCGTAGCTACAGGATCGAACACTGAAGCTTTCTTT.

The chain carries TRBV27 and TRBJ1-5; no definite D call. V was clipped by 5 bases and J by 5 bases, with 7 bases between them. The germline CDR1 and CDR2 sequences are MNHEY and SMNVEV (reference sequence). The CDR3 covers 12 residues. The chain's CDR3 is CASSRPYQPQHF. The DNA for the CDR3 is TGTGCCAGCAGTCGTCCCTATCAGCCCCAGCATTTT.

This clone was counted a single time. The CDR3 is CASSLVQPPSEKLFF. The CDR3 DNA sequence: TGTGCCAGCAGCTTAGTGCAGCCCCCTAGTGAAAAACTGTTTTTT. The chain links TRBV7-9 to TRBJ1-4; D is undetermined. Germline CDR1 is SEHNR and CDR2 is FQNEAQ (reference sequence). V gave up 1 base and J gave up 7 bases, with 13 bases separating them. The CDR3 is made up of 15 amino acids.

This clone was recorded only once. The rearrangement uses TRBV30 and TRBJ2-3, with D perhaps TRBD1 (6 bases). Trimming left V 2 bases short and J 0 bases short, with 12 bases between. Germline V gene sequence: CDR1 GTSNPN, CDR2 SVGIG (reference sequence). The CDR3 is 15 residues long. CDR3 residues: CAWSPWDTSTDTQYF. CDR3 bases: TGTGCCTGGAGTCCTTGGGACACGAGCACAGATACGCAGTATTTT.

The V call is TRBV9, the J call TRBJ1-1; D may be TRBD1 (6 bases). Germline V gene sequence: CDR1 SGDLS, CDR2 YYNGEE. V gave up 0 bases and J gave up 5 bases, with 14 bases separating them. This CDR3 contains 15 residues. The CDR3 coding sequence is TGTGCCAGCAGCGTAGAGCCGGGACAATGGACTGAAGCTTTCTTT. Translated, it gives CASSVEPGQWTEAFF.

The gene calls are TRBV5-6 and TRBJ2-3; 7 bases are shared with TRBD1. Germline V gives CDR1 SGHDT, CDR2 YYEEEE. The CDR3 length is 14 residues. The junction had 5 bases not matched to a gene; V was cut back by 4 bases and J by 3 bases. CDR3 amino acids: CASSGDSRTDTQYF. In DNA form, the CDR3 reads TGTGCCAGCAGCGGGGACAGCAGGACAGATACGCAGTATTTT. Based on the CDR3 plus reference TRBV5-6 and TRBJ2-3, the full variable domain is DAGVTQSPTHLIKTRGQQVTLRCSPKSGHDTVSWYQQALGQGPQFIFQYYEEEERQRGNFPDRFSGHQFPNYSSELNVNALLLGDSALYLCASSGDSRTDTQYFGPGTRLTVL.